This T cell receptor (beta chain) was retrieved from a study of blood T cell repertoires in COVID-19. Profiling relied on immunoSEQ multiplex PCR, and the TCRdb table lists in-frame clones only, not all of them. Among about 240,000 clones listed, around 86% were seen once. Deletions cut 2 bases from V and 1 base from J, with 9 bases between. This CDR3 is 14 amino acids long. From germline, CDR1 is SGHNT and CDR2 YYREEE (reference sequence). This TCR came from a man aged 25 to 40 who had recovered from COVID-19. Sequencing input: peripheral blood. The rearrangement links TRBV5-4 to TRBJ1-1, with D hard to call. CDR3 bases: TGTGCCAGCAGCTTACGCGGGAGGAACACTGAAGCTTTCTTT. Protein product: CASSLRGRNTEAFF.